The 9 T cell receptor beta chains reported below all come from one sample, sequenced in a study of shared clonotypes between healthy human individuals. Naive CD8 cells were CD45RO-negative, positively selected for CCR7, excluding terminally differentiated effector memory CD45RA+ cells. Clones were read by immunoSEQ multiplex PCR, and TCRdb kept only the in-frame ones, dropping some. The table shows 2 million or so clones, with roughly 95% occurring only once. Sequencing input: naive CD8+ T cells sorted from blood. These receptors originate from a man aged 18-30 years in good health.

V is TRBV19 and J is TRBJ2-7, with D possibly TRBD2 on 5 matching bases. The V end was cut by 6 bases, the J end by 5 bases, with 11 bases between. Germline V lookup: CDR1 LNHDA, CDR2 SQIVND (reference sequence). CDR3 length: 12 residues. CDR3 nucleotides: TGTGCCAGTAGCAAAGAGGGCCACGAGCAGTACTTC. This sequence encodes CASSKEGHEQYF.

The chain combines TRBV27 with TRBJ1-2, with 7 bases matching TRBD1. The CDR3 totals 15 residues. Germline CDR1 MNHEY, CDR2 SMNVEV (reference sequence). V lost 3 bases, J lost 6 bases, and 10 bases stayed unmatched. CDR3 in DNA: TGTGCCAGCAGTTTGAGTGACAGGGTGATAGATGGCTACACCTTC. It specifies CASSLSDRVIDGYTF.

The chain links TRBV6-5 to TRBJ1-3, with no clear D. The CDR3 is 14 amino acids. The germline V gene has CDR1 MNHEY and CDR2 SVGAGI. Trimming took 4 bases from V and 0 from J, leaving 7 bases between them. In nucleotides, the CDR3 is TGTGCCAGCAGTTGGTCCTCCTCTGGAAACACCATATATTTT. Protein: CASSWSSSGNTIYF.

The rearrangement links TRBV10-3 to TRBJ2-5; 7 bases fit TRBD2. The V segment lost 0 bases and the J segment 5 bases; nucleotides outside the gene matches: 6. From germline, CDR1 is ENHRY and CDR2 SYGVKD. The CDR3 sequence is 15 residues long. CDR3 region: CAISESAGAAETQYF. In DNA form, the CDR3 reads TGTGCCATCAGTGAGTCCGCGGGAGCAGCTGAGACCCAGTACTTC.

The rearrangement uses TRBV7-9 and TRBJ2-7; 11 bases fit TRBD2. CDR3 length: 16 residues. V lost 4 bases, J lost 2 bases, and 7 bases stayed unmatched. Germline lookup yields CDR1 SEHNR and CDR2 FQNEAQ (reference sequence). CDR3 residues: CASSSRGTSGPYEQYF. The CDR3 region has the DNA TGTGCCAGCAGCTCCCGAGGGACTAGCGGCCCCTACGAGCAGTACTTC.

This chain connects TRBV9 to TRBJ2-7; possibly TRBD1 or TRBD2 for D (5 bases each). V gave up 0 bases and J gave up 7 bases, with 11 bases separating them. CDR3 length equals 13 residues. The germline gives CDR1 SGDLS, CDR2 YYNGEE. The CDR3 DNA sequence: TGTGCCAGCAGCGTAGATGGGGACCATGAGCAGTACTTC. Encoded protein: CASSVDGDHEQYF. The whole variable domain, remainder taken from reference TRBV9 and TRBJ2-7, is DSGVTQTPKHLITATGQRVTLRCSPRSGDLSVYWYQQSLDQGLQFLIQYYNGEERAKGNILERFSAQQFPDLHSELNLSSLELGDSALYFCASSVDGDHEQYFGPGTRLTVT.

The chain employs TRBV30 and TRBJ2-7, with a tentative D call TRBD2 (6 bases). Trimming removed 2 bases at V and 2 bases at J, with 13 bases between. CDR1 GTSNPN and CDR2 SVGIG come from the germline V gene (reference sequence). The CDR3 runs 14 residues. The chain's CDR3 is CAWSPPSSAYEQYF. Written as DNA, the CDR3 is TGTGCCTGGAGTCCCCCCTCTAGCGCCTACGAGCAGTACTTC.

The chain links TRBV29-1 to TRBJ2-2, with D perhaps matching TRBD1 (5 bases). Germline values: CDR1 SQVTM, CDR2 ANQGSEA. V shed 4 bases and J shed 1 base, with 7 bases lying between them. The CDR3 totals 13 residues. The DNA for the CDR3 is TGCAGCGTTGTAACAGGGAACACCGGGGAGCTGTTTTTT. This encodes CSVVTGNTGELFF.

The chain carries TRBV4-1 and TRBJ2-2; no reliable D call. V lost 5 bases to trimming and J lost 7 bases, with 8 bases between them. There are 12 residues in the CDR3. From germline, CDR1 is MGHRA and CDR2 YSYEKL. The CDR3 spells CASSSNSGELFF. CDR3 sequence (DNA): TGCGCCAGCAGCTCCAATAGCGGGGAGCTGTTTTTT.